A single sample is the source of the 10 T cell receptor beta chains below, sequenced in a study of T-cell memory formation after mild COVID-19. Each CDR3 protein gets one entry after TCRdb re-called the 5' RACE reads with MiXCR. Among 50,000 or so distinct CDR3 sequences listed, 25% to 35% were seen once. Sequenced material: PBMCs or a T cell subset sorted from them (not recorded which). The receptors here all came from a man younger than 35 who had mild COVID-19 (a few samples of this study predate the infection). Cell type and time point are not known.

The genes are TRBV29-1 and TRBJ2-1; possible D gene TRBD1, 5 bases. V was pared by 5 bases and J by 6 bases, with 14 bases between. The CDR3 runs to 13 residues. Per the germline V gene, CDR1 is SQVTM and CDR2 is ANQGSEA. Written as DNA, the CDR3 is TGCAGCGTTCTCCTGACCACAGGCAATGAGCAGTTCTTC. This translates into CSVLLTTGNEQFF.

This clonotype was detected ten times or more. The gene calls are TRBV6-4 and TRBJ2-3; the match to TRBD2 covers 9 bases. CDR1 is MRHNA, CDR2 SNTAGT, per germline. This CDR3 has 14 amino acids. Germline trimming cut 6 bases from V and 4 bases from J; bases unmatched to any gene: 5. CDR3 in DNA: TGTGCCAGCAGCGCTAGCGGGGAGTCAGATACGCAGTATTTT. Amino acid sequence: CASSASGESDTQYF.

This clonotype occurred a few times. The CDR3 DNA is TGCGCCAGCAGCCAAGTTGAGGGGGCAGAGGAGCAGTACGTC. It specifies CASSQVEGAEEQYV. The gene calls are TRBV4-1 and TRBJ2-7, with TRBD1 identical over 7 bases. J lost 7 bases, V lost 1 base, and 7 bases had no gene match. The CDR3 length is 14 residues. Germline V CDR1 and CDR2: MGHRA, YSYEKL.

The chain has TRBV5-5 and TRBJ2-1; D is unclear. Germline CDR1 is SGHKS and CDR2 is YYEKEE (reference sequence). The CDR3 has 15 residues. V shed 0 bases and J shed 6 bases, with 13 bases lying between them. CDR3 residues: CASSLEAPKINEQFF. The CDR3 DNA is TGTGCCAGCAGCTTGGAGGCCCCTAAGATCAATGAGCAGTTCTTC.

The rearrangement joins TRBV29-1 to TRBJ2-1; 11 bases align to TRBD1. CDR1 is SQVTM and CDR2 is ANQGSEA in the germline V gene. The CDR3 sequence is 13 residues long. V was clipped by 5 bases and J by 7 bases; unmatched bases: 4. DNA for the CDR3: TGCAGCGTTAGGGGACAGGGGGGGAATGAGCAGTTCTTC. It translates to CSVRGQGGNEQFF.

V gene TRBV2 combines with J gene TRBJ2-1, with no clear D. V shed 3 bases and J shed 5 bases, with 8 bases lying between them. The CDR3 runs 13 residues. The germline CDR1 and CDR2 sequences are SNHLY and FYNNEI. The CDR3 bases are TGTGCCAGCAGTGATTTCCTCCACAATGAGCAGTTCTTC. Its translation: CASSDFLHNEQFF.

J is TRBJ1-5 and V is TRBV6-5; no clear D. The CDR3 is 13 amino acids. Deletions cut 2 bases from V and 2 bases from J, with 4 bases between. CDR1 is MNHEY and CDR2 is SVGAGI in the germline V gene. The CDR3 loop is CASSYRGNQPQHF. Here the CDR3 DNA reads TGTGCCAGCAGTTACAGGGGCAATCAGCCCCAGCATTTT.

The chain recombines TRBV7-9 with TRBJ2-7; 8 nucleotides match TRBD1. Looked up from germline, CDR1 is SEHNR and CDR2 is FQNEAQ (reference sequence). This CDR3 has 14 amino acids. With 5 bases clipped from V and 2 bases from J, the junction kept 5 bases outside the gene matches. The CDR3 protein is CASSRTGPTYEQYF. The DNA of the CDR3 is TGTGCCAGCAGCCGGACAGGGCCTACCTACGAGCAGTACTTC.

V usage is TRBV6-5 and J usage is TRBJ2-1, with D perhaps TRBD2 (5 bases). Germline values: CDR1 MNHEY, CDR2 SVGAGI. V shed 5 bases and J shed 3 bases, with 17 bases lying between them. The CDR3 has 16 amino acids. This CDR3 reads CASSPSPSQDYNEQFF. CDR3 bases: TGTGCCAGCAGTCCCTCCCCTAGCCAGGACTACAATGAGCAGTTCTTC.

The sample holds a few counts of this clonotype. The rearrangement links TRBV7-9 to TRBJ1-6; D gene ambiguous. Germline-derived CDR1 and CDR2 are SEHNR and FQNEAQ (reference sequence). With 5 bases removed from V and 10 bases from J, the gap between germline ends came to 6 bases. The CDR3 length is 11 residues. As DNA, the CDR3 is TGTGCCAGCAGCCCGCCCTCACCCCTCCACTTT. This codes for CASSPPSPLHF.